The clone carrying this T cell receptor (beta chain) was counted between two and nine times. Its antigen remains unidentified. This entry belongs to a study of post-analysis software for immune sequencing data. Background on the study: The courses of disease that were included comprised relapsing-remitting, secondary progressive and progressive-relapsing multiple sclerosis. Findings of the study overall: Samples from a shared batch, those prepared together, strongly co-clustered by F measure. For normalized Chao1 diversity, multiple sclerosis patients scored significantly lower than controls did.

Prepared TCR beta cDNA libraries contained unique molecular identifiers. Out of roughly 0.85 to 10 million T cells, roughly 0.5 million cDNA molecules were generated. TCRdb re-derived calls from the PCR reads in MiXCR, one entry per CDR3 protein. The table has about 460,000 distinct CDR3 sequences, less than 45% seen once. The sequencing input was blood. This receptor was identified in a girl aged 5 to 17 with multiple sclerosis.

CDR3 in amino acids: CASSVDGRGDQETQYF. CDR3 DNA sequence: TGTGCCAGCAGCGTAGATGGCAGGGGGGACCAAGAGACCCAGTACTTC. This chain connects TRBV9 to TRBJ2-5; TRBD1 might be the D (7 bases). Trimming took 0 bases from V and 0 from J, leaving 12 bases between them. The CDR3 is made up of 16 amino acids. CDR1 and CDR2 from the germline V gene are SGDLS and YYNGEE.